Following are 6 T cell receptor beta chains from one sample sequenced in a study of cytomegalovirus exposure and HLA in healthy donors. Both 60 Vbeta primers and 13 Jbeta primers went into the PCR. Profiled with immunoSEQ multiplex PCR; TCRdb holds only in-frame clones, not every one. The sample holds approximately 130,000 clones, around four fifths seen once. Material for sequencing was PBMCs. These receptors all stem from a woman aged 40 to 50 in good health and CMV-seropositive.

The chain carries TRBV2 and TRBJ2-2; TRBD2 matches 14 bases. The germline V gene has CDR1 SNHLY and CDR2 FYNNEI. The CDR3 contains 15 residues. Trimming removed 5 bases from V and 8 bases from J; junction bases left unmatched: 4. The CDR3 is CASSQGLAGVGELFF. CDR3 DNA sequence: TGTGCCAGCAGTCAGGGACTAGCGGGAGTGGGGGAGCTGTTTTTT.

This chain connects TRBV29-1 to TRBJ2-3; 13 bases map to TRBD2. This CDR3 contains 15 residues. CDR1 SQVTM and CDR2 ANQGSEA come from the germline V gene. J lost 3 bases, V lost 8 bases, and 8 bases had no gene match. The CDR3 DNA sequence: TGCAGCATGTGGGTGGGACTAGCGGGAACAGATACGCAGTATTTT. As protein: CSMWVGLAGTDTQYF.

The chain is built from TRBV5-6 and TRBJ2-7; D might be TRBD1 (7 bases). V was trimmed by 0 bases and J by 6 bases, leaving 10 bases between them. This CDR3 comprises 13 residues. Germline CDR1 is SGHDT and CDR2 is YYEEEE. The CDR3 bases are TGTGCCAGCAGCTTGGACAGGGGAGGCGAGCAGTACTTC. Translated, it gives CASSLDRGGEQYF.

The V call is TRBV30, the J call TRBJ2-7; D not resolved. V shed 1 base and J shed 4 bases, with 8 bases lying between them. Per the germline V gene, CDR1 is GTSNPN and CDR2 is SVGIG (reference sequence). This CDR3 has 12 amino acids. The CDR3 coding sequence is TGTGCCTGGAGTGCCCACAGTTACGAGCAGTACTTC. Its protein is CAWSAHSYEQYF.

This chain connects TRBV5-1 to TRBJ2-2; 8 nucleotides align to TRBD1. Per germline, CDR1 SGHRS and CDR2 YFSETQ. The V gene end was trimmed by 3 bases and the J gene end by 2 bases; junction bases not matched to a gene: 9. This CDR3 comprises 17 residues. The CDR3 DNA sequence: TGCGCCAGCAGCTCTTGGGCCGGACAGGGAAACACCGGGGAGCTGTTTTTT. Translation gives CASSSWAGQGNTGELFF.

This chain joins TRBV7-9 and TRBJ1-4; 9 bases are shared with TRBD1. The CDR3 is 16 amino acids. Per the germline V gene, CDR1 is SEHNR and CDR2 is FQNEAQ (reference sequence). Germline trimming cut 5 bases from V and 6 bases from J; bases unmatched to any gene: 10. DNA for the CDR3: TGTGCCAGCAGCGTAATACCGGGACAGGGAGATGAAAAACTGTTTTTT. It yields the protein CASSVIPGQGDEKLFF.